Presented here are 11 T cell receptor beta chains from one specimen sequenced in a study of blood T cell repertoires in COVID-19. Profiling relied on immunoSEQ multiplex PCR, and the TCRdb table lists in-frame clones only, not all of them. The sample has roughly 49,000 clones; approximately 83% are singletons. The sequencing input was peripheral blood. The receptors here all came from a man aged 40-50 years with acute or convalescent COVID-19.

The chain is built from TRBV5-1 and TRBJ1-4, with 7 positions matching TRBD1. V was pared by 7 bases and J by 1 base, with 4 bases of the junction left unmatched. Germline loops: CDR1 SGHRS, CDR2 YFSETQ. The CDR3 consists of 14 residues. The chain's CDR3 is CASATGVTNEKLFF. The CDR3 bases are TGCGCCAGCGCCACAGGGGTAACTAATGAAAAACTGTTTTTT.

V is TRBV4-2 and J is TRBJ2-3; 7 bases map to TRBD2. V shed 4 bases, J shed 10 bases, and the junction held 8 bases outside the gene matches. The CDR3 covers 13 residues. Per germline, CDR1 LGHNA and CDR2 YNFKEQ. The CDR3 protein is CASSPYGTMAQYF. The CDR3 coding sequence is TGTGCCAGCAGCCCCTACGGGACTATGGCGCAGTATTTT.

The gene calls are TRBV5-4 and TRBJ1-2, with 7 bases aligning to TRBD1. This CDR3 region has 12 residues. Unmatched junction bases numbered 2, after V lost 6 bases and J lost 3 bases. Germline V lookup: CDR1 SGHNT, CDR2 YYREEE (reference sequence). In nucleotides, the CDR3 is TGTGCCAGCACTGGACAGGACTATGGCTACACCTTC. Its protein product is CASTGQDYGYTF.

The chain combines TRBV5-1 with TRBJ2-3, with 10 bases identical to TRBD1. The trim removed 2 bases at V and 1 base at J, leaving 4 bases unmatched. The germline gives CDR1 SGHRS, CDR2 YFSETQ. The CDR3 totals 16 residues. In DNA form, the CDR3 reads TGCGCCAGCAGCTTTGGGACAGGGGTGGGCACAGATACGCAGTATTTT. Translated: CASSFGTGVGTDTQYF.

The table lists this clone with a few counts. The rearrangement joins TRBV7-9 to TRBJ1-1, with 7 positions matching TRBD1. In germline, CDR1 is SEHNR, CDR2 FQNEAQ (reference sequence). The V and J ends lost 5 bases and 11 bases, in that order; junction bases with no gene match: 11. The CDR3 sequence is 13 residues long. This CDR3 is CASSPLQGVGAFF. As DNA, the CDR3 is TGTGCCAGCAGCCCCCTTCAGGGGGTAGGGGCTTTCTTT.

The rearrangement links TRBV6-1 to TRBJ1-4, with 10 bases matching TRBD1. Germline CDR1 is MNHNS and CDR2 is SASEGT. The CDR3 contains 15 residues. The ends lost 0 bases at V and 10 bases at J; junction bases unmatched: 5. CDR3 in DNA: TGTGCCAGCAGTGAAGCTGGGACAGGGGAGGGAAAACTGTTTTTT. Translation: CASSEAGTGEGKLFF.

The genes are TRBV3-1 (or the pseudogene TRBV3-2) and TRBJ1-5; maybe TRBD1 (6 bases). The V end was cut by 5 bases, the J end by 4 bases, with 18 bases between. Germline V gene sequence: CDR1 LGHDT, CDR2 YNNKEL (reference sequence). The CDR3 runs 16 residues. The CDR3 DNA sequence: TGTGCCAGCAGCTTCCCGGTGGGCAGGGGAAATCAGCCCCAGCATTTT. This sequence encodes CASSFPVGRGNQPQHF.

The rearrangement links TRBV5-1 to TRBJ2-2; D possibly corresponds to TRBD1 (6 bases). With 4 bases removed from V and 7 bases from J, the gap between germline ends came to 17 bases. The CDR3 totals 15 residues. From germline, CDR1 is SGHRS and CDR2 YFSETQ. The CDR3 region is CASSALQGTNGELFF. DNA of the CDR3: TGCGCCAGCAGCGCGTTACAGGGAACCAACGGGGAGCTGTTTTTT.

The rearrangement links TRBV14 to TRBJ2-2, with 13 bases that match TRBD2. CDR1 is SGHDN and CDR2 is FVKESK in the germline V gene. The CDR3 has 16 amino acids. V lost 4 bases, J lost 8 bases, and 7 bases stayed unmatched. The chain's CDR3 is CASSPTRLAGGGELFF. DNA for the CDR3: TGTGCCAGCAGCCCAACCCGACTAGCGGGGGGAGGGGAGCTGTTTTTT. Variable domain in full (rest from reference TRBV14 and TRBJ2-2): EAGVTQFPSHSVIEKGQTVTLRCDPISGHDNLYWYRRVMGKEIKFLLHFVKESKQDESGMPNNRFLAERTGGTYSTLKVQPAELEDSGVYFCASSPTRLAGGGELFFGEGSRLTVL.

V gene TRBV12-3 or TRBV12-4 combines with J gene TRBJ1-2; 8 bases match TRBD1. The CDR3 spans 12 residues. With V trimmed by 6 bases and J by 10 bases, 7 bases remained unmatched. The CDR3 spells CASSSTGAAYTF. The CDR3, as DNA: TGTGCCAGCAGCTCGACAGGGGCCGCCTACACCTTC.

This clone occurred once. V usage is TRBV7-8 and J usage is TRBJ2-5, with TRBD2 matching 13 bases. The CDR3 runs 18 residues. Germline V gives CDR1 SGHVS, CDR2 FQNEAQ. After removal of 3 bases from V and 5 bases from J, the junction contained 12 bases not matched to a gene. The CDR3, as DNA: TGTGCCAGCAGCTTCCGCAGGACTAGCGGGGGCCGGGGGGAGACCCAGTACTTC. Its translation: CASSFRRTSGGRGETQYF.